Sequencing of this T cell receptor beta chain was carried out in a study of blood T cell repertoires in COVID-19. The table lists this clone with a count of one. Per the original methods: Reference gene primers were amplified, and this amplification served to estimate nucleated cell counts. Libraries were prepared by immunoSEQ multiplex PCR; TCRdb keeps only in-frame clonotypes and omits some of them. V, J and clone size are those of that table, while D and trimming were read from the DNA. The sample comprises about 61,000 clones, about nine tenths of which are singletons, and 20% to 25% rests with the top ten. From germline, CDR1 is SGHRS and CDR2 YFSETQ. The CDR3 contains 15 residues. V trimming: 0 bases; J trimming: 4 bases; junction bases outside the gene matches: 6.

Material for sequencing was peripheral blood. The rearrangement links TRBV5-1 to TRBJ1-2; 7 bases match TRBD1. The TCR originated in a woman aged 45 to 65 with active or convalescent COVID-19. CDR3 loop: CASSLGQGESYGYTF. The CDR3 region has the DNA TGCGCCAGCAGCTTGGGGCAGGGGGAGAGCTATGGCTACACCTTC.